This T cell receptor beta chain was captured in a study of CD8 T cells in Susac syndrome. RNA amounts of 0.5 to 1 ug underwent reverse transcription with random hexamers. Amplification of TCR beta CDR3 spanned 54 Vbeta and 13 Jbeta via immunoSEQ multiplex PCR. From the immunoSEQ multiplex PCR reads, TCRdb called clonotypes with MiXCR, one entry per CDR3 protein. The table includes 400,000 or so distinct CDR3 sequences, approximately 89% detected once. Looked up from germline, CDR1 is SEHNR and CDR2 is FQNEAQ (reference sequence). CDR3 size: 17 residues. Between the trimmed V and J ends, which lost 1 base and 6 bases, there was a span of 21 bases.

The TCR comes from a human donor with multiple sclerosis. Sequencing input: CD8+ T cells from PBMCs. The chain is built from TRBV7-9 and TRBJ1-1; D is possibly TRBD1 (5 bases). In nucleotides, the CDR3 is TGTGCCAGCAGCTTAGTGATTGGGGGAATAATGGAGGCTGAAGCTTTCTTT. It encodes CASSLVIGGIMEAEAFF.